This T cell receptor (beta chain) emerged from a study of shared T cell receptors in the human thymus. Measured with immunoSEQ multiplex PCR; TCRdb has only the in-frame clones, and not every one. The sample holds approximately 580,000 clones, about 84% seen once. Trimming took 6 bases from V and 3 from J, leaving 18 bases between them. The CDR3 consists of 15 residues. CDR1 is MNHEY, CDR2 SMNVEV, per germline (reference sequence). These data also formed part of another study, on human thymus T cells. As that report states: Infants served as donors; they were healthy and Finnish and were having corrective surgery for congenital heart defects. It was from resections taken during corrective heart surgery that the thymus tissue came. There appeared to be biased usage of V and J genes in thymic and blood repertoires. Thymic TCR repertoires of unrelated people reportedly overlapped highly.

The specimen was thymocytes. The chain combines TRBV27 with TRBJ2-7; D may be TRBD1 (5 bases). The sequence derives from a boy in the first two years of life with a congenital heart defect. The DNA of the CDR3 is TGTGCCAGCAGGGCTTCACAGGCGACCAACTACGAGCAGTACTTC. This encodes CASRASQATNYEQYF.